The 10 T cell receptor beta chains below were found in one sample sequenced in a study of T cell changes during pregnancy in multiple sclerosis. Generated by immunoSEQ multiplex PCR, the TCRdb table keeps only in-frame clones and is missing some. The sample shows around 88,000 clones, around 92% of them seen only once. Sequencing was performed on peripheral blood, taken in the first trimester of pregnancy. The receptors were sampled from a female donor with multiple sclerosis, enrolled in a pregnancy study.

CDR3 coding DNA: TGTGCCAGCGCGAATGACCGGGACAACACAGATACGCAGTATTTT. It translates to CASANDRDNTDTQYF. The chain carries TRBV6-5 and TRBJ2-3, with D possibly TRBD1 on 6 matching bases. Between the trimmed V and J ends, which lost 8 bases and 2 bases, there was a span of 17 bases. CDR3 size: 15 residues. Germline V gene lookup returns CDR1 MNHEY and CDR2 SVGAGI.

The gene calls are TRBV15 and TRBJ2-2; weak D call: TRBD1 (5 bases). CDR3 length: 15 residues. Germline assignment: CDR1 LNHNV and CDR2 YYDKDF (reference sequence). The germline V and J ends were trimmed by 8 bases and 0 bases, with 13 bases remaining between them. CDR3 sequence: CATGAARPNTGELFF. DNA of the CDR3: TGTGCCACCGGGGCGGCTCGACCGAACACCGGGGAGCTGTTTTTT. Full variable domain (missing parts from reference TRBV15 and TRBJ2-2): DAMVIQNPRYQVTQFGKPVTLSCSQTLNHNVMYWYQQKSSQAPKLLFHYYDKDFNNEADTPDNFQSRRPNTSFCFLDIRSPGLGDTAMYLCATGAARPNTGELFFGEGSRLTVL.

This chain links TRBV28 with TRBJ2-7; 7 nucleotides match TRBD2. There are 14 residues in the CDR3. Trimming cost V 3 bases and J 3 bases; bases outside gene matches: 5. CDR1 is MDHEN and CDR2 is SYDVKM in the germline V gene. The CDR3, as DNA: TGTGCCAGCAGTTTTGTGACTAGCTTCTACGAGCAGTACTTC. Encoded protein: CASSFVTSFYEQYF.

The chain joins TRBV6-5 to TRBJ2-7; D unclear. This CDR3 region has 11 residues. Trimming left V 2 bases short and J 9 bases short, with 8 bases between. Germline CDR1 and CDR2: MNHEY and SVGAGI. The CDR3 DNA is TGTGCCAGCAGTTACCAAGGAGTGCAGTACTTC. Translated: CASSYQGVQYF.

As DNA, the CDR3 is TGTGCCAGCAATCCTGCCGGGACAGGGGCTTTGGAGCAGTACTTC. This translates into CASNPAGTGALEQYF. This rearrangement joins TRBV27 to TRBJ2-7, with 10 bases lining up with TRBD1. The germline CDR1 and CDR2 sequences are MNHEY and SMNVEV (reference sequence). The CDR3 totals 15 residues. J lost 7 bases, V lost 7 bases, and 13 bases had no gene match.

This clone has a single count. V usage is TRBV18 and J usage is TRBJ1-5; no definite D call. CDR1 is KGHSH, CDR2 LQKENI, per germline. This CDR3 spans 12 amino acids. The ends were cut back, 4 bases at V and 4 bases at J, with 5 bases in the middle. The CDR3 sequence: CASSLPNQPQHF. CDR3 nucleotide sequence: TGTGCCAGCTCACTCCCAAATCAGCCCCAGCATTTT.

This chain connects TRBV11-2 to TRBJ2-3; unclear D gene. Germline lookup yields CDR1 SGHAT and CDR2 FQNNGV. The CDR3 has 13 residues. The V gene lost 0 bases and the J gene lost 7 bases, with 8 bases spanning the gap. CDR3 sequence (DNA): TGTGCCAGCAGCTTAGATCCTCTTAATACGCAGTATTTT. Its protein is CASSLDPLNTQYF. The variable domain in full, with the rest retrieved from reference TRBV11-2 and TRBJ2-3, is EAGVAQSPRYKIIEKRQSVAFWCNPISGHATLYWYQQILGQGPKLLIQFQNNGVVDDSQLPKDRFSAERLKGVDSTLKIQPAKLEDSAVYLCASSLDPLNTQYFGPGTRLTVL.

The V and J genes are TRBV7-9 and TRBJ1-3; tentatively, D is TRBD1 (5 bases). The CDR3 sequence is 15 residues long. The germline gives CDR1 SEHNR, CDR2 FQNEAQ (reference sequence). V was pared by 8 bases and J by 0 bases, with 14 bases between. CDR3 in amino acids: CASSGEGHSGNTIYF. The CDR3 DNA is TGTGCCAGCTCGGGGGAGGGTCACTCTGGAAACACCATATATTTT.

CDR3 in amino acids: CASSQDYRTGELFF. The CDR3 DNA is TGTGCCAGCAGCCAGGACTATCGGACCGGGGAGCTGTTTTTT. The V and J genes are TRBV4-2 and TRBJ2-2; maybe TRBD2 (6 bases). CDR1 and CDR2 (germline): LGHNA, YNFKEQ. The CDR3 is 14 amino acids. Trimming took off 3 bases at V and 5 bases at J, with 10 bases between the two ends.

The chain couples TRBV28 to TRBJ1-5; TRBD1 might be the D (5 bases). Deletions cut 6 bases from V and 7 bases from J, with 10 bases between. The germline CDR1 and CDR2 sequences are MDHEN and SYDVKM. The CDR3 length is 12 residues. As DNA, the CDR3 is TGTGCCAGCAGAGAAGGGGTCCAGCCCCAGCATTTT. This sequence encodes CASREGVQPQHF.